The 19 T cell receptor beta chains below all came from one sample that was sequenced in a study of regulatory T cells in long-lasting Graves disease (TCRdb year 2021). The time point label of this sample denotes: newly diagnosed GD, antithyroid drugs for less than 3 months. RNA was extracted from PBMCs in TRIzol for both TCR sequencing and RNA sequencing. The protocol used for the library was multiplex PCR. This sample was sequenced with an Illumina HiSeq 4000. To build TCR beta libraries, CDR3 regions were amplified by Arm-PCR using iRepertoire HTBI primers. TCRdb trimmed the raw reads at Q25, called clones with MiXCR and kept productive beta chains. Here each entry gathers all rows of one CDR3 protein and keeps the most common genes and DNA. Recorded for this sample are some 400,000 distinct CDR3 sequences; more than 13% of them occurred a single time. The ten largest account for 16% of the sample.

This sample was also put to use in a study of T cells in Graves' hyperthyroidism and ophthalmopathy.

The material was peripheral blood mononuclear cells (PBMCs), obtained at new diagnosis, from a patient treated with antithyroid drugs. The receptors shown here come from a woman younger than 45 with Graves disease. Donor details come from another sample of the same person, matched by shared clones.

This chain uses TRBV6-2 or TRBV6-3 with TRBJ2-5, with 14 positions matching TRBD2. This CDR3 has 16 residues. CDR1 is MNHEY and CDR2 is SVGEGT in the germline V gene. V gave up 5 bases and J gave up 0 bases; unmatched junction bases: 2. CDR3 DNA sequence: TGTGCCAGCAGTGGGACTAGCGGGAGCTACCAAGAGACCCAGTACTTC. Encoded protein: CASSGTSGSYQETQYF.

This clonotype has ten or more counts. The V gene is TRBV12-3 or TRBV12-4, the J gene TRBJ2-3, with TRBD2 identical over 7 bases. There are 12 residues in the CDR3. V shed 1 base, J shed 15 bases, and the junction held 7 bases outside the gene matches. CDR3 loop: CASSLGGSLSYF. CDR3 in DNA: TGTGCCAGCAGTTTAGGCGGGAGTCTCTCCTATTTT.

This clonotype was observed at least ten times. The chain couples TRBV12-3 or TRBV12-4 to TRBJ1-4, with a possible D match to TRBD1 (5 bases). The V end lost 4 bases, the J end lost 4 bases, and 16 bases lay between the germline ends. The CDR3 has 16 amino acids. The DNA of the CDR3 is TGTGCCAGCAGTTCGTTGAGGGGTGTCCATAATGAAAAACTGTTTTTT. The encoded protein is CASSSLRGVHNEKLFF.

At least ten counts were recorded for this clonotype. This sequence joins TRBV11-2 and TRBJ2-7; perhaps TRBD1 as D (6 bases). The V end lost 1 base, the J end lost 3 bases, and 10 bases lay between the germline ends. The CDR3 extends over 14 amino acids. Germline V CDR1 and CDR2: SGHAT, FQNNGV. The CDR3: CASSLGDTLYEQYF. The CDR3 DNA reads as TGTGCCAGCAGCTTAGGGGACACCCTCTACGAGCAGTACTTC.

V and J are TRBV15 and TRBJ1-1; the match to TRBD1 covers 8 bases. The CDR3 contains 13 residues. With 4 bases clipped from V and 5 bases from J, the junction kept 3 bases outside the gene matches. Germline V gene lookup returns CDR1 LNHNV and CDR2 YYDKDF (reference sequence). CDR3 in amino acids: CATSIQGDTEAFF. The CDR3, as DNA: TGTGCCACCAGCATACAGGGGGATACTGAAGCTTTCTTT.

This chain connects TRBV6-1 to TRBJ2-5; D not certain. V lost 1 base, J lost 1 base, and 7 bases lay in between. Germline lookup yields CDR1 MNHNS and CDR2 SASEGT. The CDR3 extends over 14 amino acids. The CDR3 DNA sequence: TGTGCCAGCAGTGAAGACCTCATCCAAGAGACCCAGTACTTC. Its translation is CASSEDLIQETQYF.

This clonotype was picked up many times. The gene calls are TRBV6-2 or TRBV6-3 and TRBJ2-7; 7 bases match TRBD2. The CDR3 contains 15 residues. Per germline, CDR1 MNHEY and CDR2 SVGEGT. The V segment lost 5 bases and the J segment 3 bases; nucleotides outside the gene matches: 10. The CDR3 here is CASSEDRRGFYEQYF. The CDR3 bases are TGTGCCAGCAGTGAGGATCGGCGGGGGTTCTACGAGCAGTACTTC.

This clonotype was seen repeatedly, ten times or more. Germline and junction disagree at one end, which may indicate a read error. The chain is built from TRBV5-1 and TRBJ2-3; no clear D gene. There are 12 residues in the CDR3. Germline CDR1 and CDR2: SGHRS and YFSETQ. This CDR3 is CASSPEGDTQYF. In DNA, the CDR3 is TGTGCCAGCAGCCCCGAAGGCGATACGCAGTATTTT. The full variable domain, completed using reference TRBV5-1 and TRBJ2-3, is KAGVTQTPRYLIKTRGQQVTLSCSPISGHRSVSWYQQTPGQGLQFLFEYFSETQRNKGNFPGRFSGRQFSNSRSEMNVSTLELGDSALYLCASSPEGDTQYFGPGTRLTVL.

This clonotype occurred a few times. The chain has TRBV19 and TRBJ1-2, with a tentative D call TRBD1 (5 bases). The CDR3 spans 13 residues. V was shortened by 7 bases and J by 3 bases, with 12 bases between the two germline ends. CDR1 is LNHDA, CDR2 SQIVND, per germline (reference sequence). The CDR3 reads CASKGDRYYGYTF. CDR3 sequence (DNA): TGTGCCAGTAAGGGCGACAGATACTATGGCTACACCTTC. Using reference TRBV19 and TRBJ1-2 for the parts outside the CDR3, the full variable domain is DGGITQSPKYLFRKEGQNVTLSCEQNLNHDAMYWYRQDPGQGLRLIYYSQIVNDFQKGDIAEGYSVSREKKESFPLTVTSAQKNPTAFYLCASKGDRYYGYTFGSGTRLTVV.

This clonotype was seen a few times. The V and J genes are TRBV5-6 and TRBJ2-2; D is unresolved. CDR3 length: 14 amino acids. Trimming left V 1 base short and J 6 bases short, with 10 bases between. Per germline, CDR1 SGHDT and CDR2 YYEEEE. The CDR3 DNA follows: TGTGCCAGCAGCTTGAGTGGTTGGGCCGGGGAGCTGTTTTTT. It translates to CASSLSGWAGELFF. The whole variable domain, filled in from reference TRBV5-6 and TRBJ2-2, reads DAGVTQSPTHLIKTRGQQVTLRCSPKSGHDTVSWYQQALGQGPQFIFQYYEEEERQRGNFPDRFSGHQFPNYSSELNVNALLLGDSALYLCASSLSGWAGELFFGEGSRLTVL.

This clonotype appeared many times. The chain carries TRBV6-6 and TRBJ2-7, with D possibly TRBD2 on 5 matching bases. The CDR3 is 12 residues long. V lost 0 bases, J lost 7 bases, and 7 bases lay in between. CDR1 and CDR2 (germline): MNHNY, SVGAGI (reference sequence). The CDR3 loop is CASSYSEREQYF. The CDR3 DNA reads TGTGCCAGCAGTTACTCGGAGCGGGAGCAGTACTTC.

The V call is TRBV4-1, the J call TRBJ2-1; a possible D gene is TRBD2 (5 bases). Germline lookup yields CDR1 MGHRA and CDR2 YSYEKL. This CDR3 contains 17 residues. The V end lost 0 bases, the J end lost 2 bases, and 14 bases lay between the germline ends. This CDR3 is CASSQDMRDGPYNEQFF. The CDR3 DNA is TGCGCCAGCAGCCAAGACATGAGGGATGGCCCCTACAATGAGCAGTTCTTC.

This clonotype was seen repeatedly, ten times or more. V and J are TRBV7-2 and TRBJ2-7; D gene uncertain. Looked up from germline, CDR1 is SGHTA and CDR2 is FQGNSA. V dropped 3 bases and J dropped 3 bases, with 3 bases sitting between them. CDR3 size: 11 residues. CDR3 in amino acids: CASSFIYEQYF. CDR3 coding DNA: TGTGCCAGCAGCTTCATCTACGAGCAGTACTTC.

This clonotype has at least ten counts. The chain recombines TRBV6-1 with TRBJ2-3; a weak D match, TRBD1 (5 bases). Germline V lookup: CDR1 MNHNS, CDR2 SASEGT. The CDR3 is 15 residues long. Trimming took 8 bases from V and 0 from J, leaving 15 bases between them. This CDR3 is CASRQGTASTDTQYF. The DNA of the CDR3 is TGTGCCAGCCGCCAGGGTACCGCTAGCACAGATACGCAGTATTTT.

This rearrangement joins TRBV4-1 to TRBJ2-3; D remains unclear. The CDR3 spans 15 residues. The ends were cut back, 2 bases at V and 5 bases at J, with 14 bases in the middle. In germline, CDR1 is MGHRA, CDR2 YSYEKL. The CDR3 nucleotides are TGCGCCAGCAGCCAATACCTGGGCCTAAGAGATACGCAGTATTTT. Protein product: CASSQYLGLRDTQYF.

This sequence joins TRBV4-1 and TRBJ2-7; TRBD2 is a possible D gene (6 bases). V was clipped by 1 base and J by 1 base, with 11 bases between them. Per germline, CDR1 MGHRA and CDR2 YSYEKL. The CDR3 runs 15 residues. The CDR3 sequence is CASSQGASESYEQYF. Written as DNA, the CDR3 is TGCGCCAGCAGCCAAGGTGCTAGCGAATCCTACGAGCAGTACTTC.

This clonotype was counted ten times or more. This chain connects TRBV20-1 to TRBJ2-7, with 7 bases lining up with TRBD2. The CDR3 has 11 residues. CDR1 is DFQATT and CDR2 is SNEGSKA in the germline V gene (reference sequence). V lost 1 base, J lost 9 bases, and 3 bases stayed unmatched. CDR3 nucleotides: TGCAGTGCTAGAGCGGGGGGTATGCAGTACTTC. The encoded protein is CSARAGGMQYF.

This clonotype occurred many times. The chain has TRBV2 and TRBJ2-1; 13 positions agree with TRBD2. The V gene's germline CDR1 is SNHLY and CDR2 FYNNEI. J gave up 0 bases and V 10 bases, and 9 bases lay outside the gene matches. The CDR3 spans 17 residues. CDR3 sequence reads: CATSGLAGVSSYNEQFF. The CDR3 DNA follows: TGTGCCACCAGCGGACTAGCGGGGGTCAGCTCCTACAATGAGCAGTTCTTC. Using reference TRBV2 and TRBJ2-1 for the parts outside the CDR3, the full variable domain is EPEVTQTPSHQVTQMGQEVILRCVPISNHLYFYWYRQILGQKVEFLVSFYNNEISEKSEIFDDQFSVERPDGSNFTLKIRSTKLEDSAMYFCATSGLAGVSSYNEQFFGPGTRLTVL.

The table lists this clonotype with many counts. The V gene is TRBV18, the J gene TRBJ1-5; 8 positions match TRBD1. The V gene end was trimmed by 2 bases and the J gene end by 4 bases; junction bases not matched to a gene: 19. CDR1 is KGHSH, CDR2 LQKENI, per germline. This CDR3 has 20 residues. The CDR3 protein is CASSPITVQGALTENQPQHF. For the CDR3, the DNA is TGTGCCAGCTCACCAATAACGGTGCAGGGGGCCCTTACCGAAAATCAGCCCCAGCATTTT.